This T cell receptor (beta chain) was profiled in a study of STAT5B mutations in CD4+ large granular lymphocyte leukemia. The repertoire was sequenced with immunoSEQ multiplex PCR; TCRdb's copy has only in-frame clones and lacks some. The table has some 30,000 clones, 81% seen once. Germline assignment: CDR1 SGHNT and CDR2 YYREEE (reference sequence). The CDR3 has 13 amino acids. The germline V and J ends were trimmed by 2 bases and 0 bases, with 5 bases remaining between them. This rearrangement joins TRBV5-4 to TRBJ1-2; D is unclear. The TCR was taken from a human donor in good health. Material for sequencing was CD4+ T cells from blood buffy coats. This chain's CDR3 is CASSFTANYGYTF. CDR3 in DNA: TGTGCCAGCAGCTTCACAGCTAACTATGGCTACACCTTC.